This T cell receptor (beta chain) was obtained from a study of blood T cell repertoires in COVID-19. Across the study: The origin of the acute and convalescent COVID-19 samples was the United States, Italy and Spain. T cells, B-cell-depleted T cells, or PBMCs supplied cDNA or gDNA.

This clone was counted a single time. V lost 3 bases and J lost 5, with 20 bases in between. Germline V CDR1 and CDR2: ENHRY, SYGVKD. This CDR3 contains 16 residues. Authors' analysis steps: Estimation of nucleated cell counts relied on the amplification of reference gene primers. The method was immunoSEQ multiplex PCR; TCRdb's version includes in-frame clones alone and lacks a portion of them. For V, J and clone size, that table is used; D and trimming come from the DNA. Of some 95,000 clones listed, 91% were seen once; the top ten hold about 1.7%. The sequence was collected from a human donor with active COVID-19. The donor label of this sample is uncertain. The specimen sequenced was peripheral blood. The rearrangement uses TRBV10-3 and TRBJ2-7, with a possible D match to TRBD1 (6 bases). This chain's CDR3 is CAISDESGTLGNEQYF. CDR3 in DNA: TGTGCCATCAGTGACGAGTCCGGGACATTGGGCAACGAGCAGTACTTC.